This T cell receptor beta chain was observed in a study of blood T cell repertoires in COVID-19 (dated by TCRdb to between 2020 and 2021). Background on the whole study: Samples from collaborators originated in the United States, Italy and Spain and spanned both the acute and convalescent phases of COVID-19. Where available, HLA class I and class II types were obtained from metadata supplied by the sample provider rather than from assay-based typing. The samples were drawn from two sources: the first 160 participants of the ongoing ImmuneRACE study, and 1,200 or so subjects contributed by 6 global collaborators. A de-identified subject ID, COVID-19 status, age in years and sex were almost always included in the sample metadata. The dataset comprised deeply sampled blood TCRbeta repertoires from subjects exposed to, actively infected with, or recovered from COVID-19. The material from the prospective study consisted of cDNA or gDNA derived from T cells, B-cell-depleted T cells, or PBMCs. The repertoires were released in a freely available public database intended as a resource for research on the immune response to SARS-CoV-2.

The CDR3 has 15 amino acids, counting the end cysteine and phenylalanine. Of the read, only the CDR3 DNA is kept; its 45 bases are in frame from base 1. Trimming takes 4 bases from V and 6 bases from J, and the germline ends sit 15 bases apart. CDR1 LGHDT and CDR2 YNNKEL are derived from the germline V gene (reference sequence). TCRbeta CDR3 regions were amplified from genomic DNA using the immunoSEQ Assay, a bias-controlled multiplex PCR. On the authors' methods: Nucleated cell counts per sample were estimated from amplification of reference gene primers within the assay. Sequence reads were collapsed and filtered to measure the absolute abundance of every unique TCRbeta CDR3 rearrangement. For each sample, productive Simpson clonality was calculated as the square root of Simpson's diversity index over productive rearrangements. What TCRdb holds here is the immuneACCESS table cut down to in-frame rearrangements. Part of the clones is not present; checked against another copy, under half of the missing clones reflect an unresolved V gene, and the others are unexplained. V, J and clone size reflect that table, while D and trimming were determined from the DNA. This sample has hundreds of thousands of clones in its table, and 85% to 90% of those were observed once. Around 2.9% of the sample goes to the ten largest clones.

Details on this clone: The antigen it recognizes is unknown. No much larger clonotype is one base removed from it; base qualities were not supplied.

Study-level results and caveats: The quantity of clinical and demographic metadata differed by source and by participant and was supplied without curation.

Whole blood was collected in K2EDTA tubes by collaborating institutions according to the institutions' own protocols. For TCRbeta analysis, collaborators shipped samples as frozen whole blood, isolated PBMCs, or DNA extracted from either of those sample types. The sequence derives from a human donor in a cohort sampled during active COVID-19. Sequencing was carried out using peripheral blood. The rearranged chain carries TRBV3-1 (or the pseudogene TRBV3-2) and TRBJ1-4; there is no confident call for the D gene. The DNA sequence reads TGTGCCAGCAGCCTAAGCCCCGGAGGAGATGAAAAACTGTTTTTT. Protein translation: CASSLSPGGDEKLFF.